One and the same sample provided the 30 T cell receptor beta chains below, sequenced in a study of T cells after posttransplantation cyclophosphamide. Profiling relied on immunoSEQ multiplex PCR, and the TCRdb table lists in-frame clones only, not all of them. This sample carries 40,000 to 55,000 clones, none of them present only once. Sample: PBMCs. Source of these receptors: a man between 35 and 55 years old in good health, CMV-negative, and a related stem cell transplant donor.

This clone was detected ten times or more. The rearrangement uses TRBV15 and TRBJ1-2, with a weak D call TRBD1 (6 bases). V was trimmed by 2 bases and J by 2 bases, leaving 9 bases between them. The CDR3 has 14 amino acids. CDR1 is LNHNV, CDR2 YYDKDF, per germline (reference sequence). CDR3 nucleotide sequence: TGTGCCACCAGCAGACCTGGACAGAACTATGGCTACACCTTC. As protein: CATSRPGQNYGYTF.

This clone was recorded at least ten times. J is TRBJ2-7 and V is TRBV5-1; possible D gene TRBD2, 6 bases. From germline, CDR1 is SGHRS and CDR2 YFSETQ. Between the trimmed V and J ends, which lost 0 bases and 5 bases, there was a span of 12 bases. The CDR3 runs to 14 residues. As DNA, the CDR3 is TGCGCCAGCAGCTTGGGGACTATTGGGGACGAGCAGTACGTC. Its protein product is CASSLGTIGDEQYV.

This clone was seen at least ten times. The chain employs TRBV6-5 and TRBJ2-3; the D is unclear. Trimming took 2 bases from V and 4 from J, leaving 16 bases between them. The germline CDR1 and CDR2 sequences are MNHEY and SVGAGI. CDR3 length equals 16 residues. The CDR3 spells CASSYKRLRFPDTQYF. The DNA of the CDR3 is TGTGCCAGCAGTTACAAGAGACTTCGCTTCCCAGATACGCAGTATTTT.

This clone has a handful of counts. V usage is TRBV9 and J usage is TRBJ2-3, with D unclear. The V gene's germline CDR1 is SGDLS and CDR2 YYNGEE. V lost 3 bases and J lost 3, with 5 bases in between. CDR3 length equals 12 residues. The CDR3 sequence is CASSGATDTQYF. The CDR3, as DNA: TGTGCCAGCAGCGGGGCTACAGATACGCAGTATTTT.

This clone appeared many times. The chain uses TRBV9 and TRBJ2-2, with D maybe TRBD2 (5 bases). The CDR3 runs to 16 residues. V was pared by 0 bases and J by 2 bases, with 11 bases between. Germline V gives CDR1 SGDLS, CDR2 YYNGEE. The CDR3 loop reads CASSVEGGSNTGELFF. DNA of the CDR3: TGTGCCAGCAGCGTAGAGGGTGGGAGTAACACCGGGGAGCTGTTTTTT.

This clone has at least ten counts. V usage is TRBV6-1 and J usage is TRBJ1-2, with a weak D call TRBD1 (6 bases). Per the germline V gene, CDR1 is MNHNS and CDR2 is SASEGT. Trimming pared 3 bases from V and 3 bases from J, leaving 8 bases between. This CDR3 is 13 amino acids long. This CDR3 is CASSEDSYYGYTF. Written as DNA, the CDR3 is TGTGCCAGCAGTGAGGACAGTTACTATGGCTACACCTTC.

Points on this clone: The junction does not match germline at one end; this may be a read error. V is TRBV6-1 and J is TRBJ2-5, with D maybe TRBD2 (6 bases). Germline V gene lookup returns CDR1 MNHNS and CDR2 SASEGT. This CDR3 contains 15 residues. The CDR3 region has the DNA TGTGCCAGCAGTGGCGGGGCACAGGAGACGGGACGCCGGGACTTC. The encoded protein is CASSGGAQETGRRDF.

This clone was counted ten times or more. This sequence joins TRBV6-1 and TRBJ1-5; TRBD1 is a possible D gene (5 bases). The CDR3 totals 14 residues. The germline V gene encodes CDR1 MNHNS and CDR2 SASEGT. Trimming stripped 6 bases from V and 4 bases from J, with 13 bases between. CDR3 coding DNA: TGTGCCAGCAGGGGAACAGGCTATAATCAGCCCCAGCATTTT. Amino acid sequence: CASRGTGYNQPQHF.

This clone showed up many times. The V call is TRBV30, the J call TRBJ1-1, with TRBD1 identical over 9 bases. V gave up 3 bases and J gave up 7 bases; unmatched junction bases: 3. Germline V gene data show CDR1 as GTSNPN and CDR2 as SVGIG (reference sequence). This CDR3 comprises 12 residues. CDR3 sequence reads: CAWRGQGIEAFF. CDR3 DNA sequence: TGTGCCTGGAGGGGACAGGGAATTGAAGCTTTCTTT.

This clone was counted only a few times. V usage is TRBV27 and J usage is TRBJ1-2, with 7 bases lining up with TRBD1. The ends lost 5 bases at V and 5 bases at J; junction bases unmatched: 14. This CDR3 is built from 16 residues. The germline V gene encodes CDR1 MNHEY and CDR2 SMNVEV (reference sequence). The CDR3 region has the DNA TGTGCCAGCAGTCCGCCCCTTGGGACAGAAAATTATGGCTACACCTTC. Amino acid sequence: CASSPPLGTENYGYTF.

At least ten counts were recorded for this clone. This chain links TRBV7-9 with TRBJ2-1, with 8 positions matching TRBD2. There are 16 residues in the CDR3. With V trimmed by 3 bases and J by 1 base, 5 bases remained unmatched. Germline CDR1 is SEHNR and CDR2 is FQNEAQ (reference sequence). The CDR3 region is CASSLGGGWSYNEQFF. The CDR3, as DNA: TGTGCCAGCAGCTTGGGCGGGGGGTGGTCCTACAATGAGCAGTTCTTC.

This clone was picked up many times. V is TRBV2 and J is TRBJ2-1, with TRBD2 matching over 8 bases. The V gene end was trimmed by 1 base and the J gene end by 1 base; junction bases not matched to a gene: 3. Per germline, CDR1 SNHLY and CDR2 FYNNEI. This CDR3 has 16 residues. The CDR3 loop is CASSEEASGSYNEQFF. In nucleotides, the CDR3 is TGTGCCAGCAGTGAAGAGGCTAGCGGGTCCTACAATGAGCAGTTCTTC.

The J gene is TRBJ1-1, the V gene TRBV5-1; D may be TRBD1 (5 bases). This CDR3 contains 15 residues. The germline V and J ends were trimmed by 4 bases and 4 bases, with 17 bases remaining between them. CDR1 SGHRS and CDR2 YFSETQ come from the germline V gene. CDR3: CASSAIQVGGTEAFF. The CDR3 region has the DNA TGCGCCAGCAGCGCAATCCAGGTGGGGGGCACTGAAGCTTTCTTT.

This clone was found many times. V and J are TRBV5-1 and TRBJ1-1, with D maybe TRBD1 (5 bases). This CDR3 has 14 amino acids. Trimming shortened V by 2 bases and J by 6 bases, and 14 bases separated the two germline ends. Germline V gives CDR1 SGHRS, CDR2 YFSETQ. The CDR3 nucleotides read TGCGCCAGCAGCTTAGGAGGGGCCGCCGCTGAAGCTTTCTTT. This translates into CASSLGGAAAEAFF.

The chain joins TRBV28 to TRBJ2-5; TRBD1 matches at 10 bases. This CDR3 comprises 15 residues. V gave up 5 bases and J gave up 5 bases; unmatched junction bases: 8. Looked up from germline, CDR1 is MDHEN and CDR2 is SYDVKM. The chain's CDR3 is CASSEPTGGRETQYF. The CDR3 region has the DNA TGTGCCAGCAGTGAGCCGACAGGGGGCCGGGAGACCCAGTACTTC.

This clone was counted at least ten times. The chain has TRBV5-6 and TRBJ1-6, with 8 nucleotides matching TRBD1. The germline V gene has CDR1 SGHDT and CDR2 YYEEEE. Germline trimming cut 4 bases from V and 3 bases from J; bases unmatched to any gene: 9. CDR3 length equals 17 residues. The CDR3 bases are TGTGCCAGCAGCACGGACAGGGCCAGGGGCTATAATTCACCCCTCCACTTT. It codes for CASSTDRARGYNSPLHF.

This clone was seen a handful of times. CDR3: CASGDHTDTQYF. The CDR3 region has the DNA TGTGCCAGCGGAGACCACACAGATACGCAGTATTTT. The rearrangement joins TRBV25-1 to TRBJ2-3; no clear D gene. Between the trimmed V and J ends, which lost 8 bases and 2 bases, there was a span of 8 bases. The CDR3 totals 12 residues. Germline CDR1 and CDR2: MGHDK and SYGVNS.

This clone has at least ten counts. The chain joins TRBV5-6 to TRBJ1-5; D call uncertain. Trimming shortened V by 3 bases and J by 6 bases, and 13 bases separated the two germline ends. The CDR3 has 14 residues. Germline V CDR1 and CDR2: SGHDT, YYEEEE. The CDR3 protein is CASSSPPRGQPQHF. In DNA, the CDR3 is TGTGCCAGCAGCTCGCCGCCCCGGGGTCAGCCCCAGCATTTT.

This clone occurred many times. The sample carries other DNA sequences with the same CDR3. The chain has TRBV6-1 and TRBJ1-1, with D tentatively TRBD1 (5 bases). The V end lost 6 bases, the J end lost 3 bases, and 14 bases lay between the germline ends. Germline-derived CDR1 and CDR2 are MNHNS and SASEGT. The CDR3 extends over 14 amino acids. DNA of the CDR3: TGTGCCAGCAGAGATACAGGATTGGACACTGAAGCTTTCTTT. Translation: CASRDTGLDTEAFF.

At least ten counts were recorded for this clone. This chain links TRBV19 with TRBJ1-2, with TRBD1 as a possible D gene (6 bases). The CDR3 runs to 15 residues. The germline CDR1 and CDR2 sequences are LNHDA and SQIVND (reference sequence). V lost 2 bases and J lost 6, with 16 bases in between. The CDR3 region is CASSISRDTYHGYTF. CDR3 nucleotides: TGTGCCAGTAGTATATCACGGGACACATATCATGGCTACACCTTC.

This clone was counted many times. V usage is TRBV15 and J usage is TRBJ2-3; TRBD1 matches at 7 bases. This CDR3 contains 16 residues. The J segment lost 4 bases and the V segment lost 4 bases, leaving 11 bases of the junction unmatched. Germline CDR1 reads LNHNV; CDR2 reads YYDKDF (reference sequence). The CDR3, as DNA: TGTGCCACCAGCAAGGGACAGCCTAGAGGGCCAGATACGCAGTATTTT. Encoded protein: CATSKGQPRGPDTQYF.

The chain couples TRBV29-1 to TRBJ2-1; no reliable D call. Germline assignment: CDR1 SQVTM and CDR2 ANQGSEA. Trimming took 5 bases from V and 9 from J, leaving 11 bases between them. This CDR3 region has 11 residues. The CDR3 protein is CSVYRPVEQFF. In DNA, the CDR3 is TGCAGCGTTTACCGCCCAGTTGAGCAGTTCTTC.

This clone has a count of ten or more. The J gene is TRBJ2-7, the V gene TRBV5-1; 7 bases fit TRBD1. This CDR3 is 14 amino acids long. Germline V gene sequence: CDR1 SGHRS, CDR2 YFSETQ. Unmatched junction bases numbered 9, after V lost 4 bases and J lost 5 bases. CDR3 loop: CASSSTGAGDEQYF. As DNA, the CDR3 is TGCGCCAGCAGCAGTACAGGGGCCGGTGACGAGCAGTACTTC.

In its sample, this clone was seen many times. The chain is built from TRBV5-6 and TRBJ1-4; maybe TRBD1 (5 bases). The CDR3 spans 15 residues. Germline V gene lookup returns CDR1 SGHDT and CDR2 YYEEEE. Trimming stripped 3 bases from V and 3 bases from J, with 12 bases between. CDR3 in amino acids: CASSSIRQPNEKLFF. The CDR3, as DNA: TGTGCCAGCAGCTCCATTCGACAGCCTAATGAAAAACTGTTTTTT.

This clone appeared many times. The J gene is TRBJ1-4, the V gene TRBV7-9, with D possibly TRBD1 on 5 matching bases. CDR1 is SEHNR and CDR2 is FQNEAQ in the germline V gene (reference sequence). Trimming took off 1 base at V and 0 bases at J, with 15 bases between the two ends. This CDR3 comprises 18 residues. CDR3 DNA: TGTGCCAGCAGCTTAGGGGGCCTTAATATCCCAACTAATGAAAAACTGTTTTTT. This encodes CASSLGGLNIPTNEKLFF.

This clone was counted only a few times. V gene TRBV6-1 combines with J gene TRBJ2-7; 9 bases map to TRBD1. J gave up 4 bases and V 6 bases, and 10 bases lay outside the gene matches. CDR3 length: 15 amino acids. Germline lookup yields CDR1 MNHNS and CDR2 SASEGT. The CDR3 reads CASSPGTGPSYEQYF. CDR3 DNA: TGTGCCAGCAGCCCTGGGACAGGGCCCTCTTACGAGCAGTACTTC.

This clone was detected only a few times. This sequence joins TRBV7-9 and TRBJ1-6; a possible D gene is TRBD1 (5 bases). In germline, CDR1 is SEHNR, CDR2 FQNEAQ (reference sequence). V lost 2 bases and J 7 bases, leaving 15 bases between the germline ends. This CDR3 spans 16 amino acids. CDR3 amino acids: CASSLRSGEGNSPLHF. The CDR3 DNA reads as TGTGCCAGCAGCTTACGGTCGGGGGAGGGGAATTCACCCCTCCACTTT.

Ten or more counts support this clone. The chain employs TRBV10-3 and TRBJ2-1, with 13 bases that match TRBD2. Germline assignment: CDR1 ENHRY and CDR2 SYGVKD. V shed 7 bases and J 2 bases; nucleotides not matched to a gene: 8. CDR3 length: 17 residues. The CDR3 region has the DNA TGTGCCATCATCCGGACTAGCGGGAGAGAAACCTACAATGAGCAGTTCTTC. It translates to CAIIRTSGRETYNEQFF.

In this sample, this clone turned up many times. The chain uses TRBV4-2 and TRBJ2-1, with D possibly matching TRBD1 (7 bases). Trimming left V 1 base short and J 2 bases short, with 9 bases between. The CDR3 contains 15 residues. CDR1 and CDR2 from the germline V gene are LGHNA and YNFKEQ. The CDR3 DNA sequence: TGTGCCAGCAGCCAAGGCGGGACAGCCTACAATGAGCAGTTCTTC. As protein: CASSQGGTAYNEQFF.

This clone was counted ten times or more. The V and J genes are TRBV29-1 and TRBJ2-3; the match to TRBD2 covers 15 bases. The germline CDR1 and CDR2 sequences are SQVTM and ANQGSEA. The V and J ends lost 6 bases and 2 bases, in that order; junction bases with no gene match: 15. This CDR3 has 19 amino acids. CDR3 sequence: CSVPGSPGLAGGYTDTQYF. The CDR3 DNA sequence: TGCAGCGTCCCCGGATCACCGGGACTAGCGGGAGGCTACACAGATACGCAGTATTTT.